The present T cell receptor (beta chain) was sequenced within a study of blood T cells in healthy people across ages (dated by TCRdb to about 2015). General notes on the study: In model experiments, template switching captured about one uniquely barcoded TCR beta cDNA molecule for every two T cells. The donors were split into four age groups: young (average about 15 years), middle-aged (39), aged (about 62) and long-lived (over 75). To track age-related changes in TCR beta repertoire diversity, the study relied on deep sequencing normalized with unique cDNA molecular identifiers. For two donors (one aged 18 to 30 and one aged 80 or older), the study analyzed two additional independent replicas of 1 million unique cDNA reads from the same blood draw.

Donors were a few dozen systemically healthy Caucasian individuals from Russia aged 6 to 90 years. Approximately 9.3 milliliters of peripheral blood were collected from each donor into EDTA-treated Vacutainer tubes. Ficoll-Paque density-gradient centrifugation was used to isolate PBMCs, with at least 6 million obtained per sample. Trizol reagent was used to extract total RNA from PBMCs, with at least 5.5 micrograms per sample. For every donor, an aliquot of PBMCs went through flow cytometry to measure the percentages of naive CD45RAhigh/CD27high T cells. Including the terminal cysteine and phenylalanine, the CDR3 comprises 16 residues. Here the CDR3 DNA is all that survives: 48 bases in frame from base 1. Reading the germline V gene (reference sequence) gives CDR1 DFQATT and CDR2 SNEGSKA. This clonotype was observed a few times. Its recognized antigen is unknown. This may arise from a read error, as a much more abundant clone is one base away.

The research as a whole found: Because donor CMV infection status was unknown, age-related changes in expanded clonotypes were potentially confounded. Conclusive comparison of naive and antigen-experienced compartments was prevented by the profiling of bulk unsorted PBMCs. A strong correlation was found between observed TCR beta diversity and the percentage of naive T cells measured by flow cytometry. As age increased, observed TCR beta diversity per million T cells dropped in a roughly linear way, and a significant reduction was already evident by age about 40. Compared with the aged group, more naive CD4+ T cells, fewer expanded clones and increased TCR diversity were shown by the long-lived group, suggesting age selection. Total diversity estimates from one million sequenced T cells were considered lower bounds and underestimates.

Library preparation employed 5' RACE. Reads for this sample came from an Illumina HiSeq 2500. A second 7 to 11 cycle PCR used a sample-barcoded 5' primer and a J-beta primer mix. A unique molecular identifier was introduced onto each TCR beta cDNA molecule by a template-switch 5' adaptor carrying 12 random nucleotides. Each sample yielded at least 3 million CDR3-containing paired-end reads. First-strand cDNA was synthesized from all RNA with the Mint cDNA synthesis kit, primed by a TRBC-specific oligonucleotide. Following uracil-DNA glycosylase treatment, all cDNA underwent a first 18-cycle PCR with the universal primers M1SS and BC2_uni_R. The paper's processing steps were these. For normalization, 1 million high-quality reads, each with a distinct molecular identifier, were randomly selected from each sample. Reads sharing molecular identifiers were discarded rather than binned into consensus sequences. MiTCR, run with a Q25 quality threshold and the strictest error-elimination algorithm, handled CDR3 identification, clonotype clustering and error correction. Lower-bound total TCR beta diversity was estimated with a nonparametric unseen species model using Euler transformation. In TCRdb, the public reads were trimmed at Q25 with fastp and aligned with MiXCR, with productive beta chains retained. Each CDR3 protein gets just one entry, which takes the most common genes and DNA from the rows behind it. The V and J calls and clone size are TCRdb's, not the authors'. For this sample there are around 1,000,000 distinct CDR3 sequences; 20% to 25% appear just once. 0.65% to 0.75% of the sample is in the top ten clones.

Separately, the same data were catalogued under a study of T cells of mothers and their children. Reported in the second study: Nine systemically healthy Caucasian individuals served as donors, namely three mothers together with their six children. cDNA synthesis used all of the extracted RNA, with around 1.4 ug of RNA in each 15 ul reaction. Sample barcodes and 2-4 random nucleotides were added via the M1S primer in the second PCR. Over 9 million TCR beta CDR3 reads were obtained for each mother, and millions of reads were obtained for each child. In both related and unrelated pairs, thymic selection shapes the output of TCR recombination in a similar way, with inherited differences having only a minor effect. Normalized repertoire overlap was always slightly but never significantly higher in related than unrelated mother-child pairs. With a sensitivity of approximately 100 clones per million clonotypes, no persistent microchimeric T cell clones were detected. In the study, deep NGS was used to compare the TCR beta repertoires of mothers and children, and features distinguishing related mother-child pairs from unrelated individuals were sought. On average, the children were roughly 11 +/- 4 years old, while the mothers were approximately 41 +/- 4 years old. After adapter ligation with NEBNext reagents, the libraries were sequenced on Illumina HiSeq 2000 with 100+100 nt paired-end reads. To prevent cross-contamination, the mother and child libraries were prepared a month apart and were sequenced in separate runs. For each donor, between roughly 450,000 and 2,300,000 distinct TCR beta clonotypes were identified. Naive TCR beta clonotypes were estimated from low-frequency clonotypes matched to each donor's FACS-determined naive share, without sorting.

The source is a girl between 2 and 10 years old in good health. What was sequenced was blood. In this chain, TRBV20-1 is recombined with TRBJ2-2, with 8 bases aligning to TRBD2. The base sequence is TGCAGTGCTAGAGATCCGGCTAGCGGGCTCACCGGGGGGCTGTTTTTT. Translated, it reads CSARDPASGLTGGLFF.